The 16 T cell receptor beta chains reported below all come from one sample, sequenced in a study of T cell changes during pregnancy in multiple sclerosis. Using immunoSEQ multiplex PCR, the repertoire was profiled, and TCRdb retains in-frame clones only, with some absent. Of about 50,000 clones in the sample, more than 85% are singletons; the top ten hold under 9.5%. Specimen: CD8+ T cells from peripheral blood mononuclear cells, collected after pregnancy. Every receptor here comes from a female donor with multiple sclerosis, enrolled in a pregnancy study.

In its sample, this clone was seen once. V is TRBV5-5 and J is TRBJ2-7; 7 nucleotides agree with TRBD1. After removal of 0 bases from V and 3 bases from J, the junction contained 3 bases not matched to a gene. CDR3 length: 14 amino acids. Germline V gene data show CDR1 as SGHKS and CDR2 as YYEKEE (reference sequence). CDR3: CASSLGQGGYEQYF. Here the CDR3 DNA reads TGTGCCAGCAGCTTGGGACAGGGTGGCTACGAGCAGTACTTC. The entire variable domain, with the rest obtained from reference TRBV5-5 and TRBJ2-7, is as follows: DAGVTQSPTHLIKTRGQQVTLRCSPISGHKSVSWYQQVLGQGPQFIFQYYEKEERGRGNFPDRFSARQFPNYSSELNVNALLLGDSALYLCASSLGQGGYEQYFGPGTRLTVT.

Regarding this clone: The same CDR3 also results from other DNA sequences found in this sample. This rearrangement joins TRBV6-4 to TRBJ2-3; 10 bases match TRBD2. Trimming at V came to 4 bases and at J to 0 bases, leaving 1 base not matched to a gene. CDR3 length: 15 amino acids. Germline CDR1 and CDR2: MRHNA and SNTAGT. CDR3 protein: CASSVTSGSTDTQYF. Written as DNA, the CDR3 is TGTGCCAGCAGTGTGACTAGCGGGAGCACAGATACGCAGTATTTT.

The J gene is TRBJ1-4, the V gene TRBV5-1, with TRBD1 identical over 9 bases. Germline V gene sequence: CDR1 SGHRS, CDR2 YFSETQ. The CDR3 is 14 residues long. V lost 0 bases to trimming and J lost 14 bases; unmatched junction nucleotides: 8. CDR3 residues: CASSLDRGLHDLFF. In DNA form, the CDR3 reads TGCGCCAGCAGCTTGGACAGGGGGCTCCACGATCTGTTTTTT.

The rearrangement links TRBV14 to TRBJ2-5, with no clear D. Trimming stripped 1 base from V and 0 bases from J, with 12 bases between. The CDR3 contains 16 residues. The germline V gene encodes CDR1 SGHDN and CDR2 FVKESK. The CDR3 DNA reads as TGTGCCAGCAGCCAAGGCGCGTCATATTACCAAGAGACCCAGTACTTC. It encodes CASSQGASYYQETQYF.

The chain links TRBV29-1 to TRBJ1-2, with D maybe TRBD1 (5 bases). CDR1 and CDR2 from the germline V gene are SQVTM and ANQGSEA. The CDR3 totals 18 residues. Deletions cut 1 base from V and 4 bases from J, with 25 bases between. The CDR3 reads CSVEVWLDSQPPTYGYTF. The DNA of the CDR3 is TGCAGCGTTGAAGTGTGGCTCGACAGCCAACCACCGACCTATGGCTACACCTTC. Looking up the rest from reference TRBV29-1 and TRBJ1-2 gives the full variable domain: SAVISQKPSRDICQRGTSLTIQCQVDSQVTMMFWYRQQPGQSLTLIATANQGSEATYESGFVIDKFPISRPNLTFSTLTVSNMSPEDSSIYLCSVEVWLDSQPPTYGYTFGSGTRLTVV.

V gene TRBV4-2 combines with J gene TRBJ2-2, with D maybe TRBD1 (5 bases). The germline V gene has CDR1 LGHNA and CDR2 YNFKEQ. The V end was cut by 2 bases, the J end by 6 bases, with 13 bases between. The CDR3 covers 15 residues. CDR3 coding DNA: TGTGCCAGCAGCCAAACAGCTGCCAGGGCCGGGGAGCTGTTTTTT. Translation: CASSQTAARAGELFF.

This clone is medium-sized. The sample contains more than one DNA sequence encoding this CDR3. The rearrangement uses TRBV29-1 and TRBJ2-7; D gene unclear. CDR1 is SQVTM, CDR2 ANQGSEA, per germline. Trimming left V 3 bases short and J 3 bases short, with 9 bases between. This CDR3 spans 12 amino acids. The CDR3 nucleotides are TGCAGCGTTGAGGTCACAGACTACGAGCAGTACTTC. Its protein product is CSVEVTDYEQYF.

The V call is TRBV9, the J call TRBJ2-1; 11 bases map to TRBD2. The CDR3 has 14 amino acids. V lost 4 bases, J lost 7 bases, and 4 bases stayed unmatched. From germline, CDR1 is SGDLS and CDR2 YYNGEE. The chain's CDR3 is CASSRLAGLNEQFF. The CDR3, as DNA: TGTGCCAGCAGCCGACTAGCGGGGTTAAATGAGCAGTTCTTC.

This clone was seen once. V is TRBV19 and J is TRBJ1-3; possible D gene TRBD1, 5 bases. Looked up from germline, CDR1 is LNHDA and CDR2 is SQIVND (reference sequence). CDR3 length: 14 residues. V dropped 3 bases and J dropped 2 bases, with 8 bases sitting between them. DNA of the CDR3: TGTGCCAGTAGTATTGGAGGGGCTGGAAACACCATATATTTT. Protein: CASSIGGAGNTIYF.

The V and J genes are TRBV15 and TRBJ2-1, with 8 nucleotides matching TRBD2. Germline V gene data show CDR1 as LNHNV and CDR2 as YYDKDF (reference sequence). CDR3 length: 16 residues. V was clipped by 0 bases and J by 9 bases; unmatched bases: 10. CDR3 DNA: TGTGCCACCAGCAGAGATCAATCGGGGGGGCTCCTTGAGCAGTTCTTC. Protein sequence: CATSRDQSGGLLEQFF.

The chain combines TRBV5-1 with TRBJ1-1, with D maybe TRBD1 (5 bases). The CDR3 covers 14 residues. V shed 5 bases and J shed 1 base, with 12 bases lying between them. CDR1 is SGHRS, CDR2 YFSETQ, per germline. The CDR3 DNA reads TGCGCCAGCAGAAAAAGCGGGGGGAACACTGAAGCTTTCTTT. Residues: CASRKSGGNTEAFF.

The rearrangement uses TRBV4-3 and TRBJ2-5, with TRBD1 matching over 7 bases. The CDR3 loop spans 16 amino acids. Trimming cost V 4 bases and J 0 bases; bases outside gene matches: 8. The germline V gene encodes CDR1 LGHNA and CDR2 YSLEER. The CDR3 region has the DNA TGCGCCAGCAGCCGTGGAGAGGGGGCCGACCAAGAGACCCAGTACTTC. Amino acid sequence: CASSRGEGADQETQYF.

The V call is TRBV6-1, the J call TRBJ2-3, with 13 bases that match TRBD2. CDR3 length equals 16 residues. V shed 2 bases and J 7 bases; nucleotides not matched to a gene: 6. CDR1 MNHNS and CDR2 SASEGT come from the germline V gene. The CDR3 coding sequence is TGTGCCAGCAGTGAATTTGGACTAGCGGGAGCGAATACGCAGTATTTT. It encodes CASSEFGLAGANTQYF.

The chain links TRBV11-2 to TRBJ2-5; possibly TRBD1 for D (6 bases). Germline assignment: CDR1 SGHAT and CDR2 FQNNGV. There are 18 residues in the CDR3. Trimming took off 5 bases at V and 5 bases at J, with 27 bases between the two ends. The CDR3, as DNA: TGTGCCAGCAGCCCTGACCATTGGGGGCGCGGTATGGAGGAGACCCAGTACTTC. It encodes CASSPDHWGRGMEETQYF.

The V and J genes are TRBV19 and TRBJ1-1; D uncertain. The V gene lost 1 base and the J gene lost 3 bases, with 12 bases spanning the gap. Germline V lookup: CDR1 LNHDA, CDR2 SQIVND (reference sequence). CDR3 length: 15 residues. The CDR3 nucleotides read TGTGCCAGTAGTATAGGGCGTCTGGCGGACACTGAAGCTTTCTTT. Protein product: CASSIGRLADTEAFF. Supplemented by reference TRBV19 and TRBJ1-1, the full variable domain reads DGGITQSPKYLFRKEGQNVTLSCEQNLNHDAMYWYRQDPGQGLRLIYYSQIVNDFQKGDIAEGYSVSREKKESFPLTVTSAQKNPTAFYLCASSIGRLADTEAFFGQGTRLTVV.

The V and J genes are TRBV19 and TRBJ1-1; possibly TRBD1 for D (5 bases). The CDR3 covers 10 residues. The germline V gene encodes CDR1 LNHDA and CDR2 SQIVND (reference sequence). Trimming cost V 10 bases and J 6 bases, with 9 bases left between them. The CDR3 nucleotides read TGTGCCACCGCGGGGGCTGAAGCTTTCTTT. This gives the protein CATAGAEAFF.